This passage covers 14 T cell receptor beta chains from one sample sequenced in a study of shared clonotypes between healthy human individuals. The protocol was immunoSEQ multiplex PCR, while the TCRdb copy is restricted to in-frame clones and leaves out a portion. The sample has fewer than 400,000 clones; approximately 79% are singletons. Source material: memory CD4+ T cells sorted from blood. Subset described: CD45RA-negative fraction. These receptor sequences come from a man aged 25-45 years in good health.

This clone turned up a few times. Here the CDR3 reads CASSLGDSGAGETQYF. The CDR3 nucleotides read TGTGCCAGCAGCTTAGGAGACTCAGGGGCCGGCGAGACCCAGTACTTC. This chain uses TRBV5-5 with TRBJ2-5; possibly TRBD1 for D (6 bases). V lost 2 bases and J lost 5, with 19 bases in between. Germline assignment: CDR1 SGHKS and CDR2 YYEKEE (reference sequence). This CDR3 spans 16 amino acids.

DNA for the CDR3: TGTGCCAGCAGCGGGCCTAGGGGGACTAGCGGGCCCGCGAACACCGGGGAGCTGTTTTTT. This encodes CASSGPRGTSGPANTGELFF. The V call is TRBV7-8, the J call TRBJ2-2; TRBD2 agrees at 12 bases. The V and J ends lost 5 bases and 0 bases, in that order; junction bases with no gene match: 13. Germline assignment: CDR1 SGHVS and CDR2 FQNEAQ. The CDR3 is 20 residues long.

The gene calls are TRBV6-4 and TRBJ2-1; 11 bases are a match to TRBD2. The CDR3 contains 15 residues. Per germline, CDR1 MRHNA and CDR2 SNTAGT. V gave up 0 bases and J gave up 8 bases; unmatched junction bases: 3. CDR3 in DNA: TGTGCCAGCAGTGACTCGTTTAGCGGGAGGGATGAGCAGTTCTTC. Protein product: CASSDSFSGRDEQFF.

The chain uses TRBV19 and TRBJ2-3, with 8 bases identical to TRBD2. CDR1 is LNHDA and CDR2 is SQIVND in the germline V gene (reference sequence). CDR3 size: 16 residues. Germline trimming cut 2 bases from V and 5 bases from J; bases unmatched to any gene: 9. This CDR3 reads CASSILLAGVGDTQYF. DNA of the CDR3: TGTGCCAGTAGTATACTCCTAGCGGGCGTGGGAGATACGCAGTATTTT.

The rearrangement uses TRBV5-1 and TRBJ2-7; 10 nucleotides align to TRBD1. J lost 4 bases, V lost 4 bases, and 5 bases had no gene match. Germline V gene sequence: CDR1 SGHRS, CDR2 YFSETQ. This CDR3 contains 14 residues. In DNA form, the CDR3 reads TGCGCCAGCAGCAGGGGACAGGGGTCATACGAGCAGTACTTC. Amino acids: CASSRGQGSYEQYF.

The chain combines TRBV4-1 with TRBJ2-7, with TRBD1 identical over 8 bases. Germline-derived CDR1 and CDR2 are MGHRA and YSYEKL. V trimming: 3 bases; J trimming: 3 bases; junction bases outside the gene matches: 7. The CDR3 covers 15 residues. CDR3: CASSHFTGGVYEQYF. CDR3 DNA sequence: TGCGCCAGCAGCCACTTTACAGGGGGTGTCTACGAGCAGTACTTC.

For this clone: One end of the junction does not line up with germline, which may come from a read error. CDR3 amino acids: CASRQTWGRLDF. The CDR3 region has the DNA TGTGCCAGCAGACAGACTTGGGGTCGTCTGGACTTC. This chain connects TRBV27 to TRBJ2-7; no reliable D call. The germline gives CDR1 MNHEY, CDR2 SMNVEV (reference sequence). The CDR3 has 12 residues.

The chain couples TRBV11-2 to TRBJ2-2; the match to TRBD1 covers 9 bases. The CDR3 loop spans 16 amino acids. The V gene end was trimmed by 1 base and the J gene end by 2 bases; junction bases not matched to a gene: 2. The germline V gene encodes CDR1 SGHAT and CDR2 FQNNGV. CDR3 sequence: CASSLGQGVNTGELFF. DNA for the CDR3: TGTGCCAGCAGCTTAGGACAGGGGGTAAACACCGGGGAGCTGTTTTTT.

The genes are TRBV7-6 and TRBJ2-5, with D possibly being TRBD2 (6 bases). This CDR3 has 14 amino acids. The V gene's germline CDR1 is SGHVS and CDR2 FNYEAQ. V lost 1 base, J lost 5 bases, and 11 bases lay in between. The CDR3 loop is CASSLGGAGETQYF. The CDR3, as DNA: TGTGCCAGCAGCTTAGGTGGGGCGGGGGAGACCCAGTACTTC.

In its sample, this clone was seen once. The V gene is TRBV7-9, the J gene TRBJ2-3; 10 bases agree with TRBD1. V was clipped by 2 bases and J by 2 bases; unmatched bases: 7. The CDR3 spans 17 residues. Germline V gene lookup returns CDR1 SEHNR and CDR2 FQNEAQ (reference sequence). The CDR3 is CASSLSGTGANTDTQYF. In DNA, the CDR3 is TGTGCCAGCAGCTTATCCGGGACAGGGGCAAACACAGATACGCAGTATTTT.

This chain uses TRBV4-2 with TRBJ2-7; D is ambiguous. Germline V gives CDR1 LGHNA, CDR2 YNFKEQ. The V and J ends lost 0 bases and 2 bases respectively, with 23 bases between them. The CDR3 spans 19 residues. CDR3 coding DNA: TGTGCCAGCAGCCAAGATTCCCGTATTCCCCCCTTAGGCGCCTACGAGCAGTACTTC. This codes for CASSQDSRIPPLGAYEQYF.

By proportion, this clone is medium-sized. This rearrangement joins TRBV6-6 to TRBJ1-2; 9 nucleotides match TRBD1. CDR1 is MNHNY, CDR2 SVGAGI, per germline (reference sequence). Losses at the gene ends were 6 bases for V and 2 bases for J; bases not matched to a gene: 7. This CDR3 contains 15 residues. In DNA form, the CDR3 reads TGTGCCAGCAGGGACAGGGGAATAGAGAACTATGGCTACACCTTC. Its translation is CASRDRGIENYGYTF.

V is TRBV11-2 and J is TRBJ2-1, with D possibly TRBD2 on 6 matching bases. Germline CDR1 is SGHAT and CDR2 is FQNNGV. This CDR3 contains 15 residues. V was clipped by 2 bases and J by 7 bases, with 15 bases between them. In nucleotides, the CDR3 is TGTGCCAGCAGCTTACCCGGGAGTGGGAGGAATGAGCAGTTCTTC. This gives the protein CASSLPGSGRNEQFF.

The DNA of the CDR3 is TGTGCCTGGAGTTCCGCTTCGGCGGGAGGGACAGATACGCAGTATTTT. The encoded protein is CAWSSASAGGTDTQYF. This chain links TRBV30 with TRBJ2-3; 9 nucleotides line up with TRBD2. The CDR3 sequence is 16 residues long. V shed 2 bases and J 3 bases; nucleotides not matched to a gene: 9. Germline V gene sequence: CDR1 GTSNPN, CDR2 SVGIG (reference sequence).